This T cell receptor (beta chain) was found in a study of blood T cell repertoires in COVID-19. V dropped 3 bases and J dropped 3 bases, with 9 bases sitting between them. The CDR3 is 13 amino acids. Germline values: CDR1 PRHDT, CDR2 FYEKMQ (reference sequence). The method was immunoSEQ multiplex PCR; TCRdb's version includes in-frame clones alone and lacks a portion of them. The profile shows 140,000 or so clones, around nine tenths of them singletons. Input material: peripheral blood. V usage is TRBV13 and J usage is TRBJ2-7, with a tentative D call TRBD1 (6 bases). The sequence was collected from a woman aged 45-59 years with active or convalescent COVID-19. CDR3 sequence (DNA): TGTGCCAGCAGCTTCCGGGACAACTACGAGCAGTACTTC. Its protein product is CASSFRDNYEQYF.